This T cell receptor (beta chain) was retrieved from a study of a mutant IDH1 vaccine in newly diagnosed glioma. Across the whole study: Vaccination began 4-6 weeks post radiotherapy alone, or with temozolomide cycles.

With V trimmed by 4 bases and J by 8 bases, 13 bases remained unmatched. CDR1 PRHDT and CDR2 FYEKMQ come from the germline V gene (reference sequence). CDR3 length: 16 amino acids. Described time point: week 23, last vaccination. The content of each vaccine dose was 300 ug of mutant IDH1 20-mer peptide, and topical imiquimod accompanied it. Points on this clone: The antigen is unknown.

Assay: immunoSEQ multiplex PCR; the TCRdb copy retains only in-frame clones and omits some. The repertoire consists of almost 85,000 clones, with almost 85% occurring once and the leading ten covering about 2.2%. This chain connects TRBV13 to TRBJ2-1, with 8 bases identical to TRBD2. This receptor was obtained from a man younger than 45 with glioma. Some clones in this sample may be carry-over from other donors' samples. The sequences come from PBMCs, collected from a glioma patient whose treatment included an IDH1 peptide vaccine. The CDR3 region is CASSSREGGRYDEQFF. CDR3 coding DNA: TGTGCCAGCAGCTCCCGTGAGGGCGGGAGGTATGATGAGCAGTTCTTC.